This TCR beta chain was identified during a study of cytomegalovirus exposure and HLA in healthy donors. Study results and limitations: The study assumed roughly uniform donor sequencing depth for presence/absence analyses. Rare TCR sequences predominated, though certain public TCRs were found in many donors.

A word on this clone: Its antigen is undetermined.

Trimming shortened V by 3 bases and J by 6 bases, and 14 bases separated the two germline ends. The CDR3 runs to 14 residues. The germline gives CDR1 LNHDA, CDR2 SQIVND (reference sequence). The study ran its PCR with 60 Vbeta and 13 Jbeta primers. TCRdb's table, derived via immunoSEQ multiplex PCR, lists solely in-frame clones and lacks some. The table has about 52,000 clones, over 60% seen once. V and J are TRBV19 and TRBJ1-1; D possibly corresponds to TRBD1 (5 bases). The sample was PBMCs. This sequence originates from a woman between 50 and 59 years old in good health and CMV-seronegative. CDR3: CASSMGQGWAEAFF. The CDR3 DNA follows: TGTGCCAGTAGTATGGGTCAGGGATGGGCTGAAGCTTTCTTT.